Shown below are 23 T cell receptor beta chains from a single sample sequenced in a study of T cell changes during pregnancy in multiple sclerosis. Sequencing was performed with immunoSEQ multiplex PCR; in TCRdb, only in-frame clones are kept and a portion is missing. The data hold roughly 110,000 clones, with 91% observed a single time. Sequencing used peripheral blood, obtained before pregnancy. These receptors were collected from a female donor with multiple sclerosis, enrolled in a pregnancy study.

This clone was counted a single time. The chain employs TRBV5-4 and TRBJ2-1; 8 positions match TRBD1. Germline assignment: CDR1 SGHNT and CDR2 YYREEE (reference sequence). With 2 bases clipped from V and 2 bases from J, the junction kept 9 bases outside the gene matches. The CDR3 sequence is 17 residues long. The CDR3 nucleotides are TGTGCCAGCAGCTTCAGCTCCGGGACAGGAGCCTACAATGAGCAGTTCTTC. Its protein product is CASSFSSGTGAYNEQFF.

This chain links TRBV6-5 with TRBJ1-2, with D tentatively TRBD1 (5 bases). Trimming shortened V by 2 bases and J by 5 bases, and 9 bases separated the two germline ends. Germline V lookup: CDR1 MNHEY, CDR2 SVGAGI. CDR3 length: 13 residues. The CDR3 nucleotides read TGTGCCAGCAGTTACGAAGGGACTTATGGCTACACCTTC. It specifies CASSYEGTYGYTF.

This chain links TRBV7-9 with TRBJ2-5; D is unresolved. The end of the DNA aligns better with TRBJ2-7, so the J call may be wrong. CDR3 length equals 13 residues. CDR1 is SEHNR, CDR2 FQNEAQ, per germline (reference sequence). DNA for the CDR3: TGTGCCAGCAGCTTAGCCGGTTCCTACGAGCAGTACTTC. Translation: CASSLAGSYEQYF.

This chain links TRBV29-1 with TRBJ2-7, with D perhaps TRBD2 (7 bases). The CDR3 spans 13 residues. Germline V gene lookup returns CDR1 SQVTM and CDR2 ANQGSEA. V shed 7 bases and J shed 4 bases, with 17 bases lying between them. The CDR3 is CSGVGGGFYEQYF. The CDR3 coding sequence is TGCAGCGGGGTGGGAGGGGGGTTTTACGAGCAGTACTTC.

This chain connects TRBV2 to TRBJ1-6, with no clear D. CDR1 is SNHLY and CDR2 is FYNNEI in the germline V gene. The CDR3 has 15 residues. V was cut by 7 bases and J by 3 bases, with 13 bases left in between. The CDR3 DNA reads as TGTGCCAGCATTTCTACCGGGATCTATAATTCACCCCTCCACTTT. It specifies CASISTGIYNSPLHF.

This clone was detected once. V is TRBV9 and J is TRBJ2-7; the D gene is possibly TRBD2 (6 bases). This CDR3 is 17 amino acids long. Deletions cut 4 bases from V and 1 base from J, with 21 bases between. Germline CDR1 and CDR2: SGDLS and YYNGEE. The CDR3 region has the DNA TGTGCCAGCAGCCCACATCCCGGTGGGGGGAGTTCCTACGAGCAGTACTTC. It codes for CASSPHPGGGSSYEQYF.

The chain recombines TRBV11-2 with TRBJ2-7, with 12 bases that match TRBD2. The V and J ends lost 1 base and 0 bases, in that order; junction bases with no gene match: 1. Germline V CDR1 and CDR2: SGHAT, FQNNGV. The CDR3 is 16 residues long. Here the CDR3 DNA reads TGTGCCAGCAGCTTAGTGACTAGCGGGAGCTCCTACGAGCAGTACTTC. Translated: CASSLVTSGSSYEQYF. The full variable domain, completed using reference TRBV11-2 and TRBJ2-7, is EAGVAQSPRYKIIEKRQSVAFWCNPISGHATLYWYQQILGQGPKLLIQFQNNGVVDDSQLPKDRFSAERLKGVDSTLKIQPAKLEDSAVYLCASSLVTSGSSYEQYFGPGTRLTVT.

The DNA for the CDR3 is TGTGCCAGCAGTTTCGGACTAGCCAACACCGGGGAGCTGTTTTTT. It yields the protein CASSFGLANTGELFF. This chain links TRBV27 with TRBJ2-2; 8 nucleotides line up with TRBD2. With 3 bases clipped from V and 2 bases from J, the junction kept 2 bases outside the gene matches. CDR3 length: 15 residues. Germline V lookup: CDR1 MNHEY, CDR2 SMNVEV (reference sequence).

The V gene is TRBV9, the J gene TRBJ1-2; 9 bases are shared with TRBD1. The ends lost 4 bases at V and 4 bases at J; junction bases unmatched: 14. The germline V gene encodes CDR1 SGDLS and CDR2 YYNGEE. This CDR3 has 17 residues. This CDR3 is CASSPQKGTGLIYGYTF. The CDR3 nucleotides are TGTGCCAGCAGCCCACAGAAGGGGACAGGGTTGATCTATGGCTACACCTTC.

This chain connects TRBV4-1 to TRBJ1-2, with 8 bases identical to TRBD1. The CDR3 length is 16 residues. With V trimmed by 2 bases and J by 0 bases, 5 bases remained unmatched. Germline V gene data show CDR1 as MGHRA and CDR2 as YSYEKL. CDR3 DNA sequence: TGCGCCAGCAGCCAATCCCCGGACAGGGCTAACTATGGCTACACCTTC. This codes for CASSQSPDRANYGYTF.

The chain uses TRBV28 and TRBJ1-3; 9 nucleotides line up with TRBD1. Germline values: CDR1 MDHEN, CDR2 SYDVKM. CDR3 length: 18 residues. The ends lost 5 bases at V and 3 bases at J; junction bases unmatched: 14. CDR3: CASSPDRGIGRRGNTIYF. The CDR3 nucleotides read TGTGCCAGCAGTCCCGACAGGGGGATAGGTCGACGTGGAAACACCATATATTTT.

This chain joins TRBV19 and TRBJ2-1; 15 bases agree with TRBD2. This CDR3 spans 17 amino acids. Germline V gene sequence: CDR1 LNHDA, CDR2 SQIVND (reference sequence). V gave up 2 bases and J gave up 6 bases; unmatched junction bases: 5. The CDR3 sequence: CASSISRTSGRGNEQFF. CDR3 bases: TGTGCCAGTAGTATATCCCGGACTAGCGGGAGGGGCAATGAGCAGTTCTTC. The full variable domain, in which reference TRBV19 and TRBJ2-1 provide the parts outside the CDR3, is DGGITQSPKYLFRKEGQNVTLSCEQNLNHDAMYWYRQDPGQGLRLIYYSQIVNDFQKGDIAEGYSVSREKKESFPLTVTSAQKNPTAFYLCASSISRTSGRGNEQFFGPGTRLTVL.

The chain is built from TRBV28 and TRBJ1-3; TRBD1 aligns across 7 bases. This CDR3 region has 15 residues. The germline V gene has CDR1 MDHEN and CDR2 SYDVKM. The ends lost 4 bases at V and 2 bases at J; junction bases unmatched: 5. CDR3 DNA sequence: TGTGCCAGCAGTTCCTACAGGGGCCCTGGAAACACCATATATTTT. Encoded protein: CASSSYRGPGNTIYF.

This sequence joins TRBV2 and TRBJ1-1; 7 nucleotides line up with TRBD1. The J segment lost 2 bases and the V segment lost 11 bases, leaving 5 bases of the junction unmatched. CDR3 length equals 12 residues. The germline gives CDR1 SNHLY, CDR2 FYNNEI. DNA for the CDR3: TGTGCCGGTAGGACAGGCAACACTGAAGCTTTCTTT. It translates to CAGRTGNTEAFF.

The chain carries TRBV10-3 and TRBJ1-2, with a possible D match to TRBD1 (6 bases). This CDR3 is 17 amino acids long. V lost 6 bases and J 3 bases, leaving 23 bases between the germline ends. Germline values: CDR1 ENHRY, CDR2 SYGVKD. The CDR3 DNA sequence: TGTGCCATCAGGGCTAGAGACAGGTCGGGTGGCGACTATGGCTACACCTTC. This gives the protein CAIRARDRSGGDYGYTF.

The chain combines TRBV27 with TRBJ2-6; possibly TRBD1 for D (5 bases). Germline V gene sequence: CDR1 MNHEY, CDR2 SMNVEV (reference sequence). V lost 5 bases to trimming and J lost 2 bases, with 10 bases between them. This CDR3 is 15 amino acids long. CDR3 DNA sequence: TGTGCCAGCAGTGCAGGGTTTCCTGGGGCCAACGTCCTGACTTTC. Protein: CASSAGFPGANVLTF.

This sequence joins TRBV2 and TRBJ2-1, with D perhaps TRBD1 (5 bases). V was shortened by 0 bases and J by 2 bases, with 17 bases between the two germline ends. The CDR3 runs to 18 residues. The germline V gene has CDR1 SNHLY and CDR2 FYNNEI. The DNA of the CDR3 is TGTGCCAGCAGTGAAGCCCCCCCCCGGACAAGACCCTACAATGAGCAGTTCTTC. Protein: CASSEAPPRTRPYNEQFF.

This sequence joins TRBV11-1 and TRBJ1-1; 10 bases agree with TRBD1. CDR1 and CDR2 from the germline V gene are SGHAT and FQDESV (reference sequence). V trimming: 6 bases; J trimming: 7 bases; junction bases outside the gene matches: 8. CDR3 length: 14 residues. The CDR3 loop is CASRKAGTGVEAFF. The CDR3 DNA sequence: TGTGCCAGCAGGAAAGCCGGGACAGGGGTTGAAGCTTTCTTT.

CDR3 in DNA: TGCGCCAGCAGCTCGACTAGCGGGAGGTCCTACAATGAGCAGTTCTTC. This gives the protein CASSSTSGRSYNEQFF. V usage is TRBV5-1 and J usage is TRBJ2-1; 13 bases line up with TRBD2. The germline V gene encodes CDR1 SGHRS and CDR2 YFSETQ. V shed 3 bases, J shed 1 base, and the junction held 1 base outside the gene matches. This CDR3 has 16 amino acids.

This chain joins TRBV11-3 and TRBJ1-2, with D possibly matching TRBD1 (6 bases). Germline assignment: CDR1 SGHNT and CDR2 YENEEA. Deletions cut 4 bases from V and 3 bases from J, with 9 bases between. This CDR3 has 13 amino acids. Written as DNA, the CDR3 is TGTGCCAGCAGCTCTTCAGGGGACTATGGCTACACCTTC. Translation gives CASSSSGDYGYTF. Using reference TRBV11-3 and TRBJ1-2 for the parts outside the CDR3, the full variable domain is EAGVVQSPRYKIIEKKQPVAFWCNPISGHNTLYWYLQNLGQGPELLIRYENEEAVDDSQLPKDRFSAERLKGVDSTLKIQPAELGDSAVYLCASSSSGDYGYTFGSGTRLTVV.

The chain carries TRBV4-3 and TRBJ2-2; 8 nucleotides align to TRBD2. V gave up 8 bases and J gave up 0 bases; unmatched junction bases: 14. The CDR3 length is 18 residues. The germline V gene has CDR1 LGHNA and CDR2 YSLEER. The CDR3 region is CASGKRGRGAANTGELFF. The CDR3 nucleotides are TGCGCCAGCGGAAAGCGGGGGAGAGGTGCTGCGAACACCGGGGAGCTGTTTTTT.

The CDR3 DNA follows: TGTGCCAGCAGCTCGACTAGCGGATCCTACAATGAGCAGTTCTTC. This codes for CASSSTSGSYNEQFF. The genes are TRBV7-3 and TRBJ2-1; 9 nucleotides agree with TRBD2. The germline V gene encodes CDR1 SGHTA and CDR2 FQGTGA. V dropped 4 bases and J dropped 1; count of bases not matched to a gene: 2. This CDR3 comprises 15 residues.

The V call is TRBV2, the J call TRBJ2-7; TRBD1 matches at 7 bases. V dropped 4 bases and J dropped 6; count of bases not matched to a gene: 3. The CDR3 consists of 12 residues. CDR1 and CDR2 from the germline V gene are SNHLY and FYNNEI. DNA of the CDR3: TGTGCCAGCAGTGGGGACAGTCCCGAGCAGTACTTC. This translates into CASSGDSPEQYF.